This T cell receptor beta chain was profiled in a study of shared clonotypes between healthy human individuals (dated by TCRdb to between 2020 and 2021). About the investigation overall: The cohort comprised a couple of women and a few men aged 18 to 49 years. For each donor, three plates each were used for CD4 naive and CD4 memory, two plates were used for CD8 naive, and one plate was used for CD8 memory. Different laboratories and diverse techniques were used to prepare libraries and sequence TCR repertoires, to increase sequencing depth and limit assay-specific biases. To estimate repertoire size and how much clonotype sharing occurs between individuals, the study deeply sequenced the blood TCR repertoires of five healthy adults. Leukapheresis yielded between about 0.94 and 8.9 billion PBMCs per donor. The study at large found these results: Pairwise subsampling led to the expectation that sequencing depth would affect the degree of clonotype sharing among donors. Rarefaction of sorted-subset datasets indicated incomplete sequencing despite the large sequencing depth. The small number of donors limited the genetic and exposure-history diversity represented. Approximately 4.8% of naive CD4, 3.5% of naive CD8, about 2.5% of memory CD4, and more than 0.35% of memory CD8 clonotypes were shared across a handful of donors. Naive subsets generally had larger estimated clonotype richness than memory subsets. Clonotypes shared by all four sorted-subset donors showed higher generation probabilities than non-shared clonotypes. Sampling was restricted to blood, and TCR repertoires in tissues likely differ from the TCR repertoires found in blood.

CD8 naive samples were CD45RO-negative cells positively selected for CCR7, giving a CD45RA+CCR7+ population that excluded TemRA cells. Donors were healthy HIV-negative adults with no recently reported acute infections or vaccinations. Every donor was a Caucasian adult living in Nashville, Tennessee, USA. Blood was collected by leukapheresis, and PBMCs were isolated by Ficoll-Histopaque density gradient centrifugation and then cryopreserved in liquid nitrogen vapor phase. Analytical flow cytometry was used to check the purity and quantity of each magnetically sorted T cell population. Genomic DNA was isolated from each sorted fraction and quantified by UV absorbance on a Nanodrop 2000c. Using the deep immunoSEQ assay, multiplex PCR amplified TCR CDR3 regions from genomic DNA. Genomic DNA extracted from each cell subset was distributed evenly over all wells of several immunoSEQ 96-well plates, and each plate served as one replicate. Each replicate PCR for sorted subsets received about 220 ng genomic DNA, equal to around 32,000 T cell genomes. The purified libraries were quantified using a Qubit 3.0 fluorometer, sized with a Bioanalyzer 2100, and then quantified again using the KAPA Library Quantification kit. Every immunoSEQ 96-well plate was sequenced on a separate single-read 150-cycle Illumina NextSeq 550 flow cell. On the study's bioinformatics: Because only junctional sequences without quality scores were contained in the immunoSEQ output, filtering matching that applied to full-length reads could not be performed. Sequences were annotated with PyIR, a Python wrapper for IgBLAST v1.9, using IMGT germline references to assign V/J genes and CDR3. Reads were filtered out if the reads had weak V/J assignments (E-value above 1e-6), no CDR3, stop codons, out-of-frame junctions, or ambiguous translated residues. V3J clonotypes were defined by identical inferred V gene, J gene, and CDR3 amino acid sequence. The percentage overlap between two repertoires was calculated by dividing the number of shared unique clonotypes by the size of the smaller repertoire. Three approaches were used to assess repertoire richness: RTK rarefaction, the Chao1 estimator, and Recon v2.1 estimates of unobserved clonotypes. For all TCRbeta clonotypes obtained by the gDNA method from several donors, generation probabilities were computed with OLGA. TCRdb stores this immuneACCESS table with in-frame sequences only. Part of the clones is absent; in the studies checked, under half of the shortfall reflects unresolved V genes, and no reason is known for the rest. The V and J calls and clone size are taken from that table; D and trimming were inferred from the DNA. This sample lists nearly 2 million clones; approximately 94% were detected once. Of the sample, 1% to 1.5% is held by the ten largest clones.

As for this clone: Its specific antigen is unknown. The sample holds no much larger clone one base away, and base qualities are not on file.

CDR1 LGHNA and CDR2 YSLEER are derived from the germline V gene. V loses 3 bases, J loses 3 bases, and the germline ends lie 11 bases apart. The CDR3 numbers 14 residues from cysteine through phenylalanine. Only the CDR3 region is kept as DNA, spanning 42 bases read in frame from base 1. This clonotype was sampled from a man younger than 30 in good health. The V and J genes are TRBV4-3 and TRBJ1-1; the D gene lacks a confident call. The sequenced sample was naive CD8+ T cells sorted from blood. What this sample's cell subset or site label stands for: CD45RA+CCR7+. The nucleotide sequence reads as follows: TGCGCCAGCAGCCAGCGGAGGGCGGACACTGAAGCTTTCTTT. Its coded protein is CASSQRRADTEAFF.